This T cell receptor (beta chain) was found in a study of Ad26.COV2.S vaccination and SARS-CoV-2 variants. As for the study in general: By the intramuscular route, Ad26.COV2.S was given once, or twice 56 days apart. Findings and caveats of the study: Breadth of non-spike TCRs did not differ between vaccinees and placebo recipients. The TCR breadth and depth analyses may have produced an underestimate of total T cell responses. Post-vaccination breadth of spike-specific CD8+ and CD4+ T cell responses was reportedly substantial.

Treatment: around 19 received Ad26.COV2.S at low or high dose, single or two shots; several received placebo; per-sample allocation not given. The samples date from day 63 after the first vaccine or placebo injection. The germline gives CDR1 MNHEY, CDR2 SVGEGT. V was trimmed by 0 bases and J by 5 bases, leaving 8 bases between them. CDR3 length: 13 amino acids. Remarks on this clone: The target antigen is unknown.

The table came from immunoSEQ multiplex PCR; TCRdb's copy has only in-frame clones and leaves some out. Counted here are about 440,000 clones, roughly 88% occurring once; the ten biggest clones make up less than 4.5%. The receptor's source is a person between 18 and 65 years old who received the Ad26.COV2.S COVID-19 vaccine or a placebo. The genes are TRBV6-2 or TRBV6-3 and TRBJ2-7; D unclear. This sample comprised peripheral blood, obtained in a trial of Ad26.COV2.S vaccine versus placebo. CDR3 loop: CASSYSRSNEQYF. The CDR3 region has the DNA TGTGCCAGCAGTTACTCGAGGTCTAACGAGCAGTACTTC.